This TCR beta chain was identified in a study of long-term antiretroviral therapy in people with HIV. Details on this clone: Its antigen is unknown.

The immunoSEQ assay was v3.0, run at survey level. Sequencing targeted about 40,000-50,000 T-cell genomes per sample. The repertoire was sequenced with immunoSEQ multiplex PCR; TCRdb's copy has only in-frame clones and lacks some. The data hold some 21,000 clones, with over 75% observed a single time. DNA was extracted from around 1-10 million thawed cryopreserved PBMC. Points from the study as a whole: Narrower CDR3 length ranges marked HIV repertoires relative to controls. Blood in the study was drawn between about 2004 and 2017, possibly under older ART regimens, which may be less effective than current ones.

The sample here was unsorted PBMCs, taken 0.3 years after starting antiretroviral therapy. This receptor was identified in a man aged 50-60 years with HIV.

This CDR3 is CASSDRSRVGEQYF. The DNA for the CDR3 is TGTGCCAGCAGTGACCGGAGCAGGGTGGGCGAGCAGTACTTC. The chain employs TRBV25-1 and TRBJ2-7, with D perhaps matching TRBD1 (5 bases). The CDR3 is 14 residues long. Trimming took off 3 bases at V and 6 bases at J, with 15 bases between the two ends. The germline V gene has CDR1 MGHDK and CDR2 SYGVNS.